Shown below are 10 T cell receptor beta chains from a single sample sequenced in a study of read filtering for tumor transcriptome and immune sequencing (dated by TCRdb to 2018 to 2020). Instrument on record: Illumina HiSeq 4000. TCR libraries were constructed from 350 to 400 ng RNA using the Immunoverse kit, and molecular barcoded adaptors covering alpha/delta and beta/gamma chains were employed. TCRdb took the public reads, trimmed them with fastp at Q25, ran MiXCR for clone calling and kept in-frame beta chains. Identical CDR3 protein sequences are pooled into one entry, listed with their most common genes and DNA. Within this sample are 75,000 to 90,000 distinct CDR3 sequences, with 9% to 15% of them counted one time only. Together, the top ten hold under 15% of the sample. The sample consisted of a population of CD138-negative cells sorted from bone marrow. Read against the paper, the sample's cell subset or site label means: bone marrow mononuclear cells depleted of CD138+ plasma/myeloma cells by negative magnetic selection. These receptor sequences come from a donor aged 40 or older with multiple myeloma.

This clonotype has a count of ten or more. The chain couples TRBV2 to TRBJ2-1, with 7 bases identical to TRBD1. Germline loops: CDR1 SNHLY, CDR2 FYNNEI. Trimming cost V 0 bases and J 9 bases; bases outside gene matches: 5. The CDR3 consists of 14 residues. CDR3 DNA: TGTGCCAGCAGTGAAGCGTGGGGGACAGCTGAGCAGTTCTTC. It encodes CASSEAWGTAEQFF.

This clonotype was detected many times. V and J are TRBV29-1 and TRBJ2-3; D is unresolved. Germline assignment: CDR1 SQVTM and CDR2 ANQGSEA. Between the trimmed V and J ends, which lost 3 bases and 0 bases, there was a span of 7 bases. The CDR3 contains 13 residues. CDR3 sequence (DNA): TGCAGCGTTGAGGGCCACAGCACAGATACGCAGTATTTT. Amino acid sequence: CSVEGHSTDTQYF.

This chain links TRBV20-1 with TRBJ2-7; D gene uncertain. Trimming cost V 3 bases and J 1 base, with 7 bases left between them. Germline lookup yields CDR1 DFQATT and CDR2 SNEGSKA (reference sequence). The CDR3 contains 12 residues. CDR3 sequence reads: CSASDGSYEQYF. The CDR3 DNA reads as TGCAGTGCTAGTGACGGATCCTACGAGCAGTACTTC.

This clonotype was picked up many times. This chain links TRBV3-1 with TRBJ2-7; 8 bases align to TRBD2. Germline values: CDR1 LGHDT, CDR2 YNNKEL (reference sequence). V shed 2 bases and J 0 bases; nucleotides not matched to a gene: 6. This CDR3 region has 16 residues. Here the CDR3 DNA reads TGTGCCAGCAGCCAAACTAGCGGAGACCGCTCCTACGAGCAGTACTTC. This translates into CASSQTSGDRSYEQYF.

This clonotype was seen many times. The rearrangement joins TRBV7-8 to TRBJ2-1, with 10 bases lining up with TRBD1. Germline V lookup: CDR1 SGHVS, CDR2 FQNEAQ. This CDR3 has 13 amino acids. Unmatched junction bases numbered 4, after V lost 7 bases and J lost 7 bases. CDR3 coding DNA: TGTGCCAGCACCGCGGGACAGGGGAATGAGCAGTTCTTC. Protein product: CASTAGQGNEQFF.

With respect to this clonotype: Since a far larger clone is one base different, this is likely a read error. The V gene is TRBV12-3 or TRBV12-4, the J gene TRBJ2-1, with a possible D match to TRBD1 (5 bases). Trimming cost V 3 bases and J 2 bases, with 11 bases left between them. This CDR3 has 15 amino acids. CDR3 sequence (DNA): TGTGCCAGCAGTTTCAGGGCTCGCGCCTACAATGAGCAGTTCTTC. Translation: CASSFRARAYNEQFF.

This clonotype was seen many times. The CDR3 DNA sequence: TGTGCCAGCAGCCAAGGCGGCAGGACCTACGAGCAGTACTTC. Protein: CASSQGGRTYEQYF. This chain links TRBV3-1 with TRBJ2-7; D remains ambiguous. The CDR3 has 14 residues. The V and J ends lost 1 base and 2 bases respectively, with 9 bases between them. Germline V gene data show CDR1 as LGHDT and CDR2 as YNNKEL (reference sequence).

This clonotype occurred a few times. The chain uses TRBV6-5 and TRBJ2-6; D might be TRBD1 or TRBD2, each matching 5 bases. The length of the CDR3 is 19 residues. Germline CDR1 and CDR2: MNHEY and SVGAGI. Between the trimmed V and J ends, which lost 8 bases and 0 bases, there was a span of 23 bases. Here the CDR3 reads CASARDGVQGSSGANVLTF. The CDR3, as DNA: TGTGCCAGCGCCAGGGACGGAGTTCAGGGAAGCTCTGGGGCCAACGTCCTGACTTTC.

This clonotype has at least ten counts. The chain carries TRBV28 and TRBJ2-7; 7 bases agree with TRBD2. The ends lost 6 bases at V and 1 base at J; junction bases unmatched: 3. CDR1 is MDHEN and CDR2 is SYDVKM in the germline V gene. The CDR3 is 13 amino acids. DNA for the CDR3: TGTGCCAGCAGGCTAGCGGCTTCCTACGAGCAGTACTTC. As protein: CASRLAASYEQYF. Using reference TRBV28 and TRBJ2-7 for the parts outside the CDR3, the full variable domain is DVKVTQSSRYLVKRTGEKVFLECVQDMDHENMFWYRQDPGLGLRLIYFSYDVKMKEKGDIPEGYSVSREKKERFSLILESASTNQTSMYLCASRLAASYEQYFGPGTRLTVT.

This clonotype has a count of ten or more. The chain uses TRBV30 and TRBJ1-1; 7 bases line up with TRBD1. J gave up 7 bases and V 5 bases, and 13 bases lay outside the gene matches. From germline, CDR1 is GTSNPN and CDR2 SVGIG (reference sequence). This CDR3 has 14 amino acids. As DNA, the CDR3 is TGTGCCTGGGGGACTCGACAGGGATGGGGTGAAGCTTTCTTT. This encodes CAWGTRQGWGEAFF.